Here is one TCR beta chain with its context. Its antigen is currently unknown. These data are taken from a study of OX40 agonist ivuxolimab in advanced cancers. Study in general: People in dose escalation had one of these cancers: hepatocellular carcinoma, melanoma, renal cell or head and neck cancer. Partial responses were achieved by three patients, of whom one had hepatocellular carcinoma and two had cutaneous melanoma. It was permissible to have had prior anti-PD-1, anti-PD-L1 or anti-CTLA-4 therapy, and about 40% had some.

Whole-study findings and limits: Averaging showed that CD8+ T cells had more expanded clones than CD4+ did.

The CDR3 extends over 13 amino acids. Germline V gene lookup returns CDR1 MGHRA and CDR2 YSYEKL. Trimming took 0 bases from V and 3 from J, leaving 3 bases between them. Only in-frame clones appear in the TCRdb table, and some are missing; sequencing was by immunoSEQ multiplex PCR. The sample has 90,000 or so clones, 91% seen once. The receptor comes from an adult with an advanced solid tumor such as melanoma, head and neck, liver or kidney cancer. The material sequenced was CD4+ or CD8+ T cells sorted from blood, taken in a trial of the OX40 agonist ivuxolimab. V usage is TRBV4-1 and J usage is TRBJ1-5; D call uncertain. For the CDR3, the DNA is TGCGCCAGCAGCCAAGATCTCAATCAGCCCCAGCATTTT. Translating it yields CASSQDLNQPQHF.